What follows are 20 T cell receptor beta chains derived from one specimen sequenced in a study of a mutant IDH1 vaccine in newly diagnosed glioma. Their target antigens are unknown. Documented time point: week 47, end of study. A single vaccine dose contained 300 ug of mutant IDH1 20-mer peptide, and topical imiquimod was used with it. Sequencing was performed with immunoSEQ multiplex PCR; in TCRdb, only in-frame clones are kept and a portion is missing. Altogether 20,000 to 30,000 clones are present, roughly 82% being singletons, with the ten largest covering approximately 3.6%. The sequences come from PBMCs, collected from a glioma patient whose treatment included an IDH1 peptide vaccine. These TCRs come from a man aged 35 to 55 with glioma. Some clones in this sample may be carry-over from other donors' samples.

This clone has more than one count but fewer than ten. The gene calls are TRBV5-6 and TRBJ1-1; 7 bases align to TRBD1. Germline V CDR1 and CDR2: SGHDT, YYEEEE. The J segment lost 1 base and the V segment lost 3 bases, leaving 12 bases of the junction unmatched. The CDR3 covers 17 residues. CDR3 coding DNA: TGTGCCAGCAGCTCGAACGAAAGGGACAGCCCGAACACTGAAGCTTTCTTT. Encoded protein: CASSSNERDSPNTEAFF.

Concerning this clone itself: Within the sample, other DNA sequences also encode this same CDR3. This rearrangement joins TRBV5-6 to TRBJ1-1, with unresolved D. V was clipped by 2 bases and J by 0 bases, with 5 bases between them. Per the germline V gene, CDR1 is SGHDT and CDR2 is YYEEEE. This CDR3 has 13 residues. CDR3 sequence (DNA): TGTGCCAGCAGCTTTACCGTGAACACTGAAGCTTTCTTT. This sequence encodes CASSFTVNTEAFF.

This clone has only one observation. The chain recombines TRBV7-6 with TRBJ2-2, with D unclear. The V gene's germline CDR1 is SGHVS and CDR2 FNYEAQ. The CDR3 consists of 14 residues. V lost 4 bases to trimming and J lost 5 bases, with 11 bases between them. In DNA form, the CDR3 reads TGTGCCAGCAGCTCAGGAACAGTAACCGGGGAGCTGTTTTTT. Translated: CASSSGTVTGELFF.

This clone has a handful of counts. V and J are TRBV7-2 and TRBJ1-5; a weak D match, TRBD1 (6 bases). Germline V gives CDR1 SGHTA, CDR2 FQGNSA. The ends were cut back, 0 bases at V and 7 bases at J, with 13 bases in the middle. CDR3 length equals 15 residues. CDR3 protein: CASSLAGGGGQPQHF. The CDR3 coding sequence is TGTGCCAGCAGCTTAGCCGGAGGGGGAGGCCAGCCCCAGCATTTT.

The chain has TRBV19 and TRBJ1-5, with D hard to call. CDR1 LNHDA and CDR2 SQIVND come from the germline V gene (reference sequence). This CDR3 has 13 residues. V was pared by 5 bases and J by 10 bases, with 15 bases between. The CDR3 DNA is TGTGCCAGTAGTCCAACAACGGGGAGTCCCCAGCATTTT. It translates to CASSPTTGSPQHF. The variable domain in full, completed from reference TRBV19 and TRBJ1-5, reads DGGITQSPKYLFRKEGQNVTLSCEQNLNHDAMYWYRQDPGQGLRLIYYSQIVNDFQKGDIAEGYSVSREKKESFPLTVTSAQKNPTAFYLCASSPTTGSPQHFGDGTRLSIL.

This clone has a handful of counts. The rearrangement joins TRBV4-1 to TRBJ1-5, with D maybe TRBD1 (5 bases). V was clipped by 0 bases and J by 7 bases, with 13 bases between them. Germline lookup yields CDR1 MGHRA and CDR2 YSYEKL. This CDR3 contains 15 residues. This chain's CDR3 is CASSQDGGRDQPQHF. The CDR3 DNA follows: TGCGCCAGCAGCCAAGACGGTGGCAGGGACCAGCCCCAGCATTTT.

CDR3 in amino acids: CASSESGGEANEKLFF. CDR3 DNA sequence: TGTGCCAGCAGTGAATCCGGGGGGGAGGCTAATGAAAAACTGTTTTTT. The genes are TRBV25-1 and TRBJ1-4, with D perhaps TRBD1 (5 bases). The CDR3 runs 16 residues. V was trimmed by 1 base and J by 3 bases, leaving 12 bases between them. Per germline, CDR1 MGHDK and CDR2 SYGVNS.

This clone is termed medium-sized. V is TRBV19 and J is TRBJ2-7; D is perhaps TRBD2 (5 bases). Between the trimmed V and J ends, which lost 1 base and 1 base, there was a span of 5 bases. This CDR3 comprises 13 residues. Germline assignment: CDR1 LNHDA and CDR2 SQIVND (reference sequence). The CDR3 DNA reads as TGTGCCAGTAGTATAGGAGGGTCCTACGAGCAGTACTTC. Its protein product is CASSIGGSYEQYF.

This chain links TRBV6-1 with TRBJ2-4, with D uncertain. The V end was cut by 4 bases, the J end by 0 bases, with 13 bases between. This CDR3 contains 16 residues. Germline V gene lookup returns CDR1 MNHNS and CDR2 SASEGT. Here the CDR3 reads CASSGLRPIAKNIQYF. The CDR3 nucleotides are TGTGCCAGCAGTGGGCTACGGCCTATAGCCAAAAACATTCAGTACTTC.

The chain recombines TRBV6-4 with TRBJ1-6, with 7 bases identical to TRBD1. CDR1 is MRHNA, CDR2 SNTAGT, per germline. This CDR3 region has 14 residues. Germline trimming cut 2 bases from V and 14 bases from J; bases unmatched to any gene: 9. CDR3 bases: TGTGCCAGCAGTGACGAACAGTTCCAGGGGGCCCTCCACTTT. As protein: CASSDEQFQGALHF.

The chain employs TRBV4-1 and TRBJ1-4; D remains ambiguous. The CDR3 has 12 residues. Trimming stripped 2 bases from V and 6 bases from J, with 4 bases between. Germline V gene lookup returns CDR1 MGHRA and CDR2 YSYEKL. CDR3 in DNA: TGCGCCAGCAGCCAACCCTATGAAAAACTGTTTTTT. Translation gives CASSQPYEKLFF.

The chain links TRBV19 to TRBJ1-6; no definite D call. The CDR3 totals 15 residues. V lost 6 bases to trimming and J lost 10 bases, with 19 bases between them. CDR1 and CDR2 from the germline V gene are LNHDA and SQIVND (reference sequence). The CDR3 loop is CASRKAERLWSPLHF. The DNA of the CDR3 is TGTGCCAGTAGGAAGGCAGAACGACTGTGGTCACCCCTCCACTTT.

Concerning this clone: The sample holds other DNA sequences that translate to the same CDR3. The rearrangement links TRBV5-5 to TRBJ1-2, with 7 nucleotides matching TRBD1. CDR1 is SGHKS, CDR2 YYEKEE, per germline (reference sequence). Trimming cost V 8 bases and J 6 bases; bases outside gene matches: 16. The CDR3 is made up of 15 amino acids. The CDR3 region has the DNA TGTGCCAGTAGGCAGGGGGGCTTGACAGCTAATGGCTACACCTTC. Its translation is CASRQGGLTANGYTF. Variable domain in full (rest from reference TRBV5-5 and TRBJ1-2): DAGVTQSPTHLIKTRGQQVTLRCSPISGHKSVSWYQQVLGQGPQFIFQYYEKEERGRGNFPDRFSARQFPNYSSELNVNALLLGDSALYLCASRQGGLTANGYTFGSGTRLTVV.

The chain couples TRBV9 to TRBJ2-3; D could derive from TRBD1 or TRBD2 (6 bases each). Germline V CDR1 and CDR2: SGDLS, YYNGEE. The CDR3 totals 16 residues. Trimming stripped 0 bases from V and 2 bases from J, with 13 bases between. The CDR3 here is CASSVEVGGPTDTQYF. CDR3 coding DNA: TGTGCCAGCAGCGTAGAAGTTGGGGGGCCCACAGATACGCAGTATTTT.

This clone appeared once. The chain is built from TRBV5-1 and TRBJ2-2; 8 bases match TRBD2. The V gene's germline CDR1 is SGHRS and CDR2 YFSETQ. Trimming cost V 3 bases and J 5 bases; bases outside gene matches: 6. CDR3 length: 15 residues. CDR3 nucleotide sequence: TGCGCCAGCAGCTGGACGGGGGGGTCGACCGGGGAGCTGTTTTTT. Its translation: CASSWTGGSTGELFF.

The CDR3, as DNA: TGCGCCAGCAGCCCTAGCGAATGGCTATCTAAGCCTCTGCAGCTGTGCTCCTATAATTCACCCCTCCACTTT. Protein product: CASSPSEWLSKPLQLCSYNSPLHF. This chain joins TRBV5-1 and TRBJ1-6; D unclear. Germline CDR1 reads SGHRS; CDR2 reads YFSETQ. Trimming cost V 4 bases and J 0 bases, with 35 bases left between them. The length of the CDR3 is 24 residues.

The chain combines TRBV7-9 with TRBJ1-6, with D tentatively TRBD1 (5 bases). There are 15 residues in the CDR3. V lost 2 bases, J lost 7 bases, and 12 bases lay in between. The germline CDR1 and CDR2 sequences are SEHNR and FQNEAQ (reference sequence). The CDR3 coding sequence is TGTGCCAGCAGCTTATACGGGGACGGGAATTCACCCCTCCACTTT. Its protein is CASSLYGDGNSPLHF.

The DNA of the CDR3 is TGCAGCGTTGACCTTGGGCGGGGAAGCTATGGCTACACCTTC. Its protein product is CSVDLGRGSYGYTF. The chain recombines TRBV29-1 with TRBJ1-2; no clear D gene. The CDR3 length is 14 residues. Germline values: CDR1 SQVTM, CDR2 ANQGSEA. V lost 3 bases to trimming and J lost 4 bases, with 15 bases between them.

The chain combines TRBV7-9 with TRBJ2-5; D gene uncertain. Deletions cut 11 bases from V and 3 bases from J, with 10 bases between. Germline V lookup: CDR1 SEHNR, CDR2 FQNEAQ (reference sequence). This CDR3 has 11 residues. The CDR3 DNA follows: TGTGCCGGTAGGGTTGAAGAGACCCAGTACTTC. This codes for CAGRVEETQYF. The full variable domain, rest sourced from reference TRBV7-9 and TRBJ2-5, is DTGVSQNPRHKITKRGQNVTFRCDPISEHNRLYWYRQTLGQGPEFLTYFQNEAQLEKSRLLSDRFSAERPKGSFSTLEIQRTEQGDSAMYLCAGRVEETQYFGPGTRLLVL.

The chain has TRBV19 and TRBJ2-3; tentative D call: TRBD1 (5 bases). V was clipped by 5 bases and J by 4 bases, with 7 bases between them. There are 12 residues in the CDR3. Germline loops: CDR1 LNHDA, CDR2 SQIVND (reference sequence). CDR3 nucleotides: TGTGCCAGTAGTCAGGGCCCAGATACGCAGTATTTT. Encoded protein: CASSQGPDTQYF.